This T cell receptor (beta chain) was sequenced in a study of T cell repertoires in cytomegalovirus infection. MiXCR was run by TCRdb on the reads, yielding one entry per CDR3 protein. Here the sample spans some 500,000 distinct CDR3 sequences, roughly 42% being singletons. On this clonotype itself: Its antigen remains unknown.

Germline V CDR1 and CDR2: MGHRA, YSYEKL. Unmatched junction bases numbered 12, after V lost 4 bases and J lost 6 bases. The CDR3 extends over 17 amino acids. V and J are TRBV4-1 and TRBJ2-1; 10 bases fit TRBD2. The sequence came from a human donor in good health (CMV status not recorded). Some clones in this sample may be carry-over from other donors' samples. This specimen consisted of cultured PBMCs, obtained from culture after CMV antigen stimulation. CDR3 region: CASSRGVGGLAVNEQFF. For the CDR3, the DNA is TGCGCCAGCAGCCGAGGGGTGGGAGGACTAGCGGTCAATGAGCAGTTCTTC.